These T cell receptor beta chains were read from a single sample in a study of blood T cell repertoires in COVID-19. Clones were sequenced by immunoSEQ multiplex PCR, and TCRdb holds only the in-frame ones, with some missing. Counted here are approximately 100,000 clones, around 89% occurring once; the ten biggest clones make up approximately 3.5%. The sample taken for sequencing was peripheral blood. The receptors derive from a woman aged 55-70 years with acute or convalescent COVID-19. CDR3s include the opening cysteine and the closing phenylalanine or tryptophan. D genes are given only for firm matches. Some rows have no size entry. The others give once, few or many, or a class for an expanded clone.

V gene: TRBV10-1; J gene: TRBJ1-5; clone size: -; D gene: TRBD1; CDR3 protein: CASRDRGNQPQHF; CDR3 DNA: TGCGCCAGCAGAGACAGGGGAAATCAGCCCCAGCATTTT
V gene: TRBV5-1; J gene: TRBJ2-1; clone size: -; D gene: TRBD2; CDR3 protein: CASSWGLAGENEQFF; CDR3 DNA: TGCGCCAGCAGCTGGGGACTAGCGGGAGAGAATGAGCAGTTCTTC
V gene: TRBV9; J gene: TRBJ2-1; clone size: once; D gene: -; CDR3 protein: CASSVSPTGINEQFF; CDR3 DNA: TGTGCCAGCAGCGTGTCCCCCACGGGGATTAATGAGCAGTTCTTC
V gene: TRBV5-1; J gene: TRBJ2-5; clone size: -; D gene: TRBD2; CDR3 protein: CASSLISSGRTSHLLNVETQYF; CDR3 DNA: TGCGCCAGCAGCTTGATCTCTAGCGGGAGGACCTCTCATTTATTAAACGTGGAGACCCAGTACTTC
V gene: TRBV6-6; J gene: TRBJ1-2; clone size: -; D gene: -; CDR3 protein: CASSYEGYTF; CDR3 DNA: TGTGCCAGCAGTTACGAGGGCTACACCTTC
V gene: TRBV5-4; J gene: TRBJ2-1; clone size: few; D gene: TRBD2; CDR3 protein: CASQVLAGGGYNEQFF; CDR3 DNA: TGTGCCAGCCAAGTTCTAGCGGGAGGGGGCTACAATGAGCAGTTCTTC
V gene: TRBV6-5; J gene: TRBJ1-2; clone size: -; D gene: TRBD1; CDR3 protein: CASNLSPDRDHGYTF; CDR3 DNA: TGTGCCAGCAACCTATCCCCGGACAGGGATCATGGCTACACCTTC
V gene: TRBV18; J gene: TRBJ1-1; clone size: -; D gene: TRBD1; CDR3 protein: CASSLDRVGTEAFF; CDR3 DNA: TGTGCCAGCTCACTCGACAGGGTCGGCACTGAAGCTTTCTTT
V gene: TRBV30; J gene: TRBJ1-4; clone size: -; D gene: -; CDR3 protein: CAWNTFYGTTNEKLFF; CDR3 DNA: TGTGCCTGGAATACCTTCTACGGTACAACTAATGAAAAACTGTTTTTT
V gene: TRBV29-1; J gene: TRBJ2-5; clone size: -; D gene: -; CDR3 protein: CSVEDGAYQETQYF; CDR3 DNA: TGCAGCGTTGAAGATGGAGCATACCAAGAGACCCAGTACTTC
V gene: TRBV11-2; J gene: TRBJ1-1; clone size: -; D gene: -; CDR3 protein: CASSLAYRKNTEAFF; CDR3 DNA: TGTGCCAGCAGCTTAGCATACAGGAAGAACACTGAAGCTTTCTTT
V gene: TRBV2; J gene: TRBJ1-2; clone size: -; D gene: -; CDR3 protein: CASSRMRVDNYGYTF; CDR3 DNA: TGTGCCAGCAGTCGAATGCGGGTGGACAACTATGGCTACACCTTC
V gene: TRBV5-1; J gene: TRBJ2-6; clone size: -; D gene: -; CDR3 protein: CASSLQGPGANVLTF; CDR3 DNA: TGCGCCAGCAGCTTACAGGGACCTGGGGCCAACGTCCTGACTTTC
V gene: TRBV20-1; J gene: TRBJ2-4; clone size: -; D gene: -; CDR3 protein: CSASPIPRVKNIQYF; CDR3 DNA: TGCAGTGCTAGTCCCATCCCGCGGGTTAAAAACATTCAGTACTTC
V gene: TRBV5-1; J gene: TRBJ1-2; clone size: -; D gene: TRBD1; CDR3 protein: CASSRDGTGLDGYTF; CDR3 DNA: TGCGCCAGCAGTCGGGATGGGACAGGTTTGGATGGCTACACCTTC
V gene: TRBV19; J gene: TRBJ1-1; clone size: -; D gene: TRBD1; CDR3 protein: CASSAMDRGVNTEAFF; CDR3 DNA: TGTGCCAGTAGCGCTATGGACAGGGGGGTGAACACTGAAGCTTTCTTT
V gene: TRBV6-2/TRBV6-3; J gene: TRBJ2-5; clone size: -; D gene: TRBD2; CDR3 protein: CASSYVGLAGGWVQETQYF; CDR3 DNA: TGTGCCAGCAGTTACGTGGGACTAGCGGGAGGATGGGTTCAGGAGACCCAGTACTTC
V gene: TRBV24-1; J gene: TRBJ2-2; clone size: few; D gene: -; CDR3 protein: CATSDADRNTGELFF; CDR3 DNA: TGTGCCACCAGTGATGCGGACAGGAACACCGGGGAGCTGTTTTTT
V gene: TRBV2; J gene: TRBJ1-1; clone size: -; D gene: -; CDR3 protein: CASGGAAMNTEAFF; CDR3 DNA: TGTGCCAGCGGGGGGGCTGCCATGAACACTGAAGCTTTCTTT
V gene: TRBV30; J gene: TRBJ2-1; clone size: -; D gene: TRBD2; CDR3 protein: CASGTSGLSYNEQFF; CDR3 DNA: TGTGCCTCGGGGACTAGCGGGCTATCCTACAATGAGCAGTTCTTC
V gene: TRBV2; J gene: TRBJ2-7; clone size: -; D gene: TRBD1; CDR3 protein: CASRGQGGSYEQYF; CDR3 DNA: TGTGCCAGCAGAGGACAGGGGGGCTCCTACGAGCAGTACTTC
V gene: TRBV28; J gene: TRBJ2-2; clone size: -; D gene: TRBD2; CDR3 protein: CASSTGLAGGRDTGELFF; CDR3 DNA: TGTGCCAGCAGTACTGGACTAGCGGGAGGGAGGGATACCGGGGAGCTGTTTTTT
V gene: TRBV12-3/TRBV12-4; J gene: TRBJ2-5; clone size: -; D gene: -; CDR3 protein: CASSFSSGLAQYF; CDR3 DNA: TGTGCCAGCAGTTTTAGTTCGGGACTCGCCCAGTACTTC
V gene: TRBV5-1; J gene: TRBJ2-1; clone size: -; D gene: TRBD2; CDR3 protein: CASSLVGLAGGPSSYNEQFF; CDR3 DNA: TGCGCCAGCAGCTTGGTAGGACTAGCGGGAGGGCCTAGCTCCTACAATGAGCAGTTCTTC
V gene: TRBV29-1; J gene: TRBJ1-3; clone size: -; D gene: -; CDR3 protein: CSIQQGNTIYF; CDR3 DNA: TGCAGCATCCAACAGGGAAACACCATATATTTT
V gene: TRBV27; J gene: TRBJ1-1; clone size: -; D gene: -; CDR3 protein: CASSFGRGAEAFF; CDR3 DNA: TGTGCCAGCAGTTTCGGCAGAGGCGCTGAAGCTTTCTTT
V gene: TRBV10-3; J gene: TRBJ1-2; clone size: few; D gene: TRBD1; CDR3 protein: CAISGGDRQNYGYTF; CDR3 DNA: TGTGCCATCAGTGGGGGGGACAGGCAAAACTATGGCTACACCTTC
V gene: TRBV5-1; J gene: TRBJ1-2; clone size: -; D gene: TRBD1; CDR3 protein: CASRVGGQSPSGYTF; CDR3 DNA: TGCGCCAGCAGGGTTGGGGGACAGAGCCCGAGTGGCTACACCTTC
V gene: TRBV5-1; J gene: TRBJ1-4; clone size: -; D gene: -; CDR3 protein: CASSPSTGIAEKLFF; CDR3 DNA: TGCGCCAGCAGCCCTAGTACAGGAATTGCTGAAAAACTGTTTTTT
V gene: TRBV3-1/TRBV3-2; J gene: TRBJ1-1; clone size: -; D gene: -; CDR3 protein: CASSPSLPVTEAFF; CDR3 DNA: TGTGCCAGCAGCCCTAGCCTGCCTGTAACTGAAGCTTTCTTT
V gene: TRBV30; J gene: TRBJ1-2; clone size: -; D gene: TRBD1; CDR3 protein: CAWSGGGDRIYGYTF; CDR3 DNA: TGTGCCTGGAGTGGCGGGGGGGACAGAATCTATGGCTACACCTTC
V gene: TRBV6-5; J gene: TRBJ2-3; clone size: -; D gene: -; CDR3 protein: CASNPSGVDTQYF; CDR3 DNA: TGTGCCAGCAACCCCTCAGGGGTAGATACGCAGTATTTT
V gene: TRBV11-2; J gene: TRBJ2-1; clone size: -; D gene: -; CDR3 protein: CASGAPLGYNEQFF; CDR3 DNA: TGTGCCAGCGGGGCCCCCCTCGGTTACAATGAGCAGTTCTTC
V gene: TRBV6-5; J gene: TRBJ1-2; clone size: -; D gene: TRBD1; CDR3 protein: CASRVRGHYGYTF; CDR3 DNA: TGTGCCAGCAGGGTCAGGGGGCACTATGGCTACACCTTC
V gene: TRBV6-1; J gene: TRBJ1-6; clone size: -; D gene: -; CDR3 protein: CASSEVVNSPLHF; CDR3 DNA: TGTGCCAGCAGTGAAGTAGTTAATTCACCCCTCCACTTT
V gene: TRBV7-9; J gene: TRBJ2-3; clone size: -; D gene: TRBD2; CDR3 protein: CASSAGTSGFSGTDTQYF; CDR3 DNA: TGTGCCAGCAGCGCCGGGACTAGCGGGTTCAGCGGGACAGATACGCAGTATTTT
V gene: TRBV19; J gene: TRBJ1-3; clone size: -; D gene: -; CDR3 protein: CASSSQGNGNTIYF; CDR3 DNA: TGTGCCAGTAGTTCGCAGGGTAACGGAAACACCATATATTTT
V gene: TRBV4-1; J gene: TRBJ1-2; clone size: -; D gene: -; CDR3 protein: CASSQGEQRMGGYTF; CDR3 DNA: TGCGCCAGCAGCCAAGGGGAGCAGAGGATGGGGGGCTACACCTTC
V gene: TRBV5-1; J gene: TRBJ1-1; clone size: -; D gene: -; CDR3 protein: CASSLGTANTEAFF; CDR3 DNA: TGCGCCAGCAGCTTGGGTACAGCGAACACTGAAGCTTTCTTT
V gene: TRBV9; J gene: TRBJ2-6; clone size: -; D gene: -; CDR3 protein: CASSVAGANVLTF; CDR3 DNA: TGTGCCAGCAGCGTAGCGGGGGCCAACGTCCTGACTTTC
V gene: TRBV5-1; J gene: TRBJ2-2; clone size: -; D gene: -; CDR3 protein: CASSLDLARNTGELFF; CDR3 DNA: TGCGCCAGCAGCTTGGACCTAGCGAGGAACACCGGGGAGCTGTTTTTT
V gene: TRBV7-8; J gene: TRBJ2-5; clone size: once; D gene: TRBD1; CDR3 protein: CASGRQGETQYF; CDR3 DNA: TGTGCCAGCGGACGACAGGGGGAGACCCAGTACTTC
V gene: TRBV3-1/TRBV3-2; J gene: TRBJ2-4; clone size: -; D gene: TRBD2; CDR3 protein: CASSQDPAGPLAKNIQYF; CDR3 DNA: TGTGCCAGCAGCCAAGATCCAGCGGGACCACTAGCCAAAAACATTCAGTACTTC
V gene: TRBV18; J gene: TRBJ1-3; clone size: -; D gene: TRBD1; CDR3 protein: CASSPDRGYTIYF; CDR3 DNA: TGTGCCAGCTCACCGGACAGGGGTTACACCATATATTTT
V gene: TRBV20-1; J gene: TRBJ1-1; clone size: -; D gene: -; CDR3 protein: CSARGEAEAFF; CDR3 DNA: TGCAGTGCCAGAGGGGAGGCTGAAGCTTTCTTT
V gene: TRBV12-3/TRBV12-4; J gene: TRBJ1-2; clone size: -; D gene: TRBD1; CDR3 protein: CASGQGANYGYTF; CDR3 DNA: TGTGCCAGCGGACAGGGGGCAAACTATGGCTACACCTTC
V gene: TRBV12-2; J gene: TRBJ2-7; clone size: -; D gene: -; CDR3 protein: CASRLTPEFPTSYEQYF; CDR3 DNA: TGTGCAAGTCGCTTAACCCCGGAGTTCCCAACCTCCTACGAGCAGTACTTC
V gene: TRBV21-1; J gene: TRBJ2-5; clone size: -; D gene: -; CDR3 protein: CASSKGVSAGGPRETQYF; CDR3 DNA: TGTGCCAGCAGCAAAGGAGTGTCCGCGGGAGGGCCGAGGGAGACCCAGTACTTC
V gene: TRBV5-5; J gene: TRBJ1-2; clone size: -; D gene: TRBD1; CDR3 protein: CASSFGGGSGYTF; CDR3 DNA: TGTGCCAGCAGCTTCGGAGGGGGCAGTGGCTACACCTTC
V gene: TRBV27; J gene: TRBJ1-6; clone size: -; D gene: TRBD1; CDR3 protein: CASSSGTGTSPLHF; CDR3 DNA: TGTGCCAGCAGTTCCGGGACAGGGACTTCACCCCTCCACTTT
V gene: TRBV6-6; J gene: TRBJ1-5; clone size: -; D gene: -; CDR3 protein: CASSYAGGGQPQHF; CDR3 DNA: TGTGCCAGCAGTTACGCGGGGGGCGGTCAGCCCCAGCATTTT
V gene: TRBV11-3; J gene: TRBJ1-1; clone size: -; D gene: -; CDR3 protein: CASSFLFGNTEAFF; CDR3 DNA: TGTGCCAGCAGCTTTTTATTCGGGAACACTGAAGCTTTCTTT
V gene: TRBV11-2; J gene: TRBJ1-1; clone size: -; D gene: -; CDR3 protein: CASSLDYYTEAFF; CDR3 DNA: TGTGCCAGCAGCTTAGATTACTACACTGAAGCTTTCTTT
V gene: TRBV4-1; J gene: TRBJ1-2; clone size: -; D gene: -; CDR3 protein: CASSQVERGHGYTF; CDR3 DNA: TGCGCCAGCAGCCAAGTGGAAAGAGGTCATGGCTACACCTTC
V gene: TRBV14; J gene: TRBJ1-2; clone size: once; D gene: -; CDR3 protein: CASSPTPGVWGYTF; CDR3 DNA: TGTGCCAGCAGCCCGACACCAGGGGTATGGGGCTACACCTTC
V gene: TRBV5-1; J gene: TRBJ2-1; clone size: -; D gene: TRBD2; CDR3 protein: CASSTGTSPNEQFF; CDR3 DNA: TGCGCCAGCAGTACCGGGACTAGCCCCAATGAGCAGTTCTTC
V gene: TRBV19; J gene: TRBJ2-7; clone size: few; D gene: TRBD1; CDR3 protein: CASSQGRLRPGQGLREQYF; CDR3 DNA: TGTGCCAGTAGTCAGGGAAGACTGAGGCCGGGACAGGGCTTACGAGAGCAGTACTTC